The present T cell receptor beta chain was sequenced within a study of control samples from healthy donors and cancer patients. Between the trimmed V and J ends, which lost 4 bases and 3 bases, there was a span of 12 bases. The V gene's germline CDR1 is PRHDT and CDR2 FYEKMQ (reference sequence). This CDR3 contains 14 residues. Sequencing was performed with immunoSEQ multiplex PCR; in TCRdb, only in-frame clones are kept and a portion is missing. Here the sample spans roughly 80,000 clones, over 85% being singletons. This sequence was found in a man aged 50-60 years in good health. The chain recombines TRBV13 with TRBJ1-2, with D maybe TRBD1 (6 bases). Sequenced input: blood. CDR3 coding DNA: TGTGCCAGCAGCTCCCGGGACACATACTATGGCTACACCTTC. It translates to CASSSRDTYYGYTF.